These 8 T cell receptor beta chains originate from one sample sequenced in a study of STAT5B mutations in CD4+ large granular lymphocyte leukemia. Generated by immunoSEQ multiplex PCR, the TCRdb table keeps only in-frame clones and is missing some. In the table there are around 10,000 clones, about 80% of which are singletons. Sequencing was done on a sample of PBMCs. The receptor set was obtained from a man in his sixties with CD4+ T-cell large granular lymphocyte leukemia.

The V gene is TRBV6-5, the J gene TRBJ2-5, with no clear D. Looked up from germline, CDR1 is MNHEY and CDR2 is SVGAGI. Trimming removed 6 bases from V and 9 bases from J, with 11 bases in between. CDR3 size: 11 residues. The CDR3 region has the DNA TGTGCCAGCAGGAAGCTGTCGGCCCAGTACTTC. Translation: CASRKLSAQYF.

This chain uses TRBV29-1 with TRBJ2-1; D call uncertain. Trimming cost V 6 bases and J 9 bases, with 9 bases left between them. The germline V gene has CDR1 SQVTM and CDR2 ANQGSEA. The CDR3 totals 10 residues. CDR3 sequence reads: CSVLLVEQFF. CDR3 nucleotide sequence: TGCAGCGTCCTATTAGTTGAGCAGTTCTTC.

The chain joins TRBV19 to TRBJ1-2; D is possibly TRBD1 (6 bases). The CDR3 has 15 residues. Germline CDR1 reads LNHDA; CDR2 reads SQIVND (reference sequence). The germline V and J ends were trimmed by 2 bases and 2 bases, with 12 bases remaining between them. The CDR3 reads CASSIPTQGNYGYTF. In DNA form, the CDR3 reads TGTGCCAGTAGTATACCCACCCAGGGGAACTATGGCTACACCTTC.

This sequence joins TRBV7-2 and TRBJ1-3, with TRBD1 as a possible D gene (6 bases). CDR1 is SGHTA, CDR2 FQGNSA, per germline. The CDR3 has 15 amino acids. The V gene lost 0 bases and the J gene lost 3 bases, with 9 bases spanning the gap. The CDR3 DNA reads TGTGCCAGCAGCTTAGCGAAAGGGGGTGGAAACACCATATATTTT. Protein sequence: CASSLAKGGGNTIYF.

This sequence joins TRBV30 and TRBJ2-1, with D tentatively TRBD1 (8 bases). Trimming took off 3 bases at V and 2 bases at J, with 17 bases between the two ends. The germline gives CDR1 GTSNPN, CDR2 SVGIG (reference sequence). The CDR3 runs 16 residues. The CDR3 reads CAWSTGGGRTYNEQFF. Written as DNA, the CDR3 is TGTGCCTGGAGCACAGGGGGGGGAAGGACCTACAATGAGCAGTTCTTC.

This rearrangement joins TRBV5-4 to TRBJ2-7; D perhaps matches TRBD1 (5 bases). Germline CDR1 SGHNT, CDR2 YYREEE (reference sequence). The CDR3 has 13 amino acids. With 0 bases removed from V and 2 bases from J, the gap between germline ends came to 6 bases. In DNA form, the CDR3 reads TGTGCCAGCAGCTTGGGGGGCCCCTACGAGCAGTACTTC. This codes for CASSLGGPYEQYF.

V and J are TRBV27 and TRBJ2-1, with D possibly matching TRBD2 (5 bases). V dropped 5 bases and J dropped 3 bases, with 17 bases sitting between them. CDR3 length: 16 residues. Germline V gene lookup returns CDR1 MNHEY and CDR2 SMNVEV (reference sequence). CDR3 region: CASSTYMEASYNEQFF. CDR3 sequence (DNA): TGTGCCAGCAGTACTTATATGGAGGCCAGCTACAATGAGCAGTTCTTC.

The rearrangement links TRBV29-1 to TRBJ2-7; perhaps TRBD1 as D (5 bases). The CDR3 is 13 amino acids. Germline V gene data show CDR1 as SQVTM and CDR2 as ANQGSEA. V shed 7 bases and J shed 4 bases, with 17 bases lying between them. Written as DNA, the CDR3 is TGCAGCGCTCGGTCAGGGTTAGGATACGAGCAGTACTTC. The encoded protein is CSARSGLGYEQYF.